This T cell receptor beta chain was profiled in a study of blood T cell repertoires in COVID-19. Looking at the study overall: Collection of acute and convalescent COVID-19 samples took place in the United States, Italy and Spain. Nucleic acid was either cDNA or gDNA, and it came from T cells, B-cell-depleted T cells, or PBMCs.

The germline gives CDR1 SGHNT, CDR2 YYREEE (reference sequence). V lost 0 bases and J lost 14, with 17 bases in between. The CDR3 runs to 13 residues. Authors' analysis steps: Using reference gene primer amplification, nucleated cell counts were estimated. Method: immunoSEQ multiplex PCR; TCRdb's copy keeps in-frame clones and lacks some. The V and J calls and the clone size are those of that table, but D and trimming were determined from the DNA. The sample consists of roughly 150,000 clones, 84% of them appearing once. The sequence was obtained from a human donor in a cohort sampled during active COVID-19. Specimen: peripheral blood. This chain connects TRBV5-4 to TRBJ2-5; possible D gene TRBD1, 6 bases. CDR3 nucleotides: TGTGCCAGCAGCTTGGGAAAACAGGGTAGTGCCTACTTC. As protein: CASSLGKQGSAYF.